This T cell receptor beta chain originates from a study of blood T cells in healthy people across ages. Study-wide results and limits: The study lacked donor CMV status, which possibly confounded expanded clonotype changes.

This CDR3 is built from 15 residues. J was trimmed by 10 bases and V by 0 bases; bases with no gene match: 9. The use of a sample-barcoded 5' primer and a J-beta primer mix characterized a second PCR of roughly 6 to 11 cycles. Via MiXCR, TCRdb re-called the 5' RACE reads, giving one row per CDR3 protein. The sample consists of roughly 1,500,000 distinct CDR3 sequences, about 31% of them appearing once. Comments on this clonotype: Its antigen is unidentified.

This sequence was found in a woman aged 30 to 39 in good health. The gene calls are TRBV12-3 or TRBV12-4 and TRBJ2-3; 8 nucleotides match TRBD1. Sequenced input: blood. The CDR3 DNA sequence: TGTGCCAGCAGTTTAGCTCGGGCAGGGGGCGATGCGCAGTATTTT. Translating gives CASSLARAGGDAQYF.